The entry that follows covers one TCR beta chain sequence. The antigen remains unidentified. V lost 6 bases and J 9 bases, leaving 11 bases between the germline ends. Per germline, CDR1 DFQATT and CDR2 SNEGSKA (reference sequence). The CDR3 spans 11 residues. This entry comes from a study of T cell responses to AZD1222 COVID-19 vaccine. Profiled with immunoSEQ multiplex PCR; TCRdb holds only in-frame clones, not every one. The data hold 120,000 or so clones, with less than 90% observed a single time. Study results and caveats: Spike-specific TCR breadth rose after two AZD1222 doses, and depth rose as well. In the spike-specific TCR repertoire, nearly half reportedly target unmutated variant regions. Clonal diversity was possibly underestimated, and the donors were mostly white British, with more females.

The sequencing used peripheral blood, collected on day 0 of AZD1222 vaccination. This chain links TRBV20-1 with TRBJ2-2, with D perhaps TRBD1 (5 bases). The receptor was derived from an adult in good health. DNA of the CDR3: TGCAGTGCCTCGCAGGGCAGGGAGCTGTTTTTT. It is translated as CSASQGRELFF.